The 10 T cell receptor beta chains listed next were all sequenced from one sample in a study of beta chain features in type 1 diabetes. Expressed TCRB transcripts were sequenced because the entire RNA isolate underwent reverse transcription. Assay used: immunoSEQ multiplex PCR; TCRdb lists only in-frame clones, some missing. The table has roughly 150,000 clones, roughly 10% seen once. The sample comprised central memory CD4+ T cells from blood. The receptors derive from a young man in good health.

The chain carries TRBV7-9 and TRBJ2-2, with 9 positions matching TRBD2. The CDR3 extends over 17 amino acids. Germline V CDR1 and CDR2: SEHNR, FQNEAQ (reference sequence). V dropped 2 bases and J dropped 5; count of bases not matched to a gene: 9. CDR3 in DNA: TGTGCCAGCAGCTTACCCCAGGGTAGCGGGAGTACCGGGGAGCTGTTTTTT. This codes for CASSLPQGSGSTGELFF.

This clone appeared many times. V gene TRBV27 combines with J gene TRBJ2-7, with 7 bases that match TRBD1. Germline V gene lookup returns CDR1 MNHEY and CDR2 SMNVEV (reference sequence). The length of the CDR3 is 14 residues. V shed 6 bases, J shed 0 bases, and the junction held 5 bases outside the gene matches. The CDR3 sequence is CASSRDRLSYEQYF. The CDR3 nucleotides read TGTGCCAGCAGCCGGGACAGACTCTCCTACGAGCAGTACTTC.

In this sample, this clone turned up a few times. The chain uses TRBV29-1 and TRBJ2-3; D remains unclear. The V gene lost 1 base and the J gene lost 5 bases, with 10 bases spanning the gap. The length of the CDR3 is 13 residues. Germline loops: CDR1 SQVTM, CDR2 ANQGSEA. CDR3 loop: CSVEVGIGDTQYF. In nucleotides, the CDR3 is TGCAGCGTTGAAGTTGGAATAGGAGATACGCAGTATTTT.

Only a few counts were recorded for this clone. The chain couples TRBV7-9 to TRBJ2-7; D may correspond to TRBD1 or TRBD2 (5 bases each). The CDR3 has 15 amino acids. Germline V gene sequence: CDR1 SEHNR, CDR2 FQNEAQ (reference sequence). Deletions cut 5 bases from V and 7 bases from J, with 21 bases between. CDR3 coding DNA: TGTGCCAGCAGCCCGTCCGGGACCCAAAGAACGGAGCAGTACTTC. Residues: CASSPSGTQRTEQYF.

This clone showed up just a few times. J is TRBJ1-3 and V is TRBV4-3, with D perhaps matching TRBD1 (6 bases). There are 14 residues in the CDR3. Trimming shortened V by 1 base and J by 7 bases, and 11 bases separated the two germline ends. The V gene's germline CDR1 is LGHNA and CDR2 YSLEER. The CDR3 here is CASSQVNRANTIYF. CDR3 sequence (DNA): TGCGCCAGCAGCCAAGTAAACAGGGCCAACACCATATATTTT.

This clone came up a few times. The rearrangement joins TRBV7-9 to TRBJ2-4; 8 positions agree with TRBD2. The ends lost 2 bases at V and 6 bases at J; junction bases unmatched: 3. There are 14 residues in the CDR3. Per the germline V gene, CDR1 is SEHNR and CDR2 is FQNEAQ (reference sequence). In nucleotides, the CDR3 is TGTGCCAGCAGCTTACAGCGGGAGATAAACATTCAGTACTTC. It encodes CASSLQREINIQYF.

The sample holds a few counts of this clone. In DNA form, the CDR3 reads TGTGCCAGCAGCCCCTCGGGGGCTATCTCCTACAATGAGCAGTTCTTC. Translation: CASSPSGAISYNEQFF. The chain employs TRBV5-4 and TRBJ2-1; D possibly matches TRBD1 or TRBD2 (6 bases each). The CDR3 is made up of 16 amino acids. The germline CDR1 and CDR2 sequences are SGHNT and YYREEE (reference sequence). V lost 4 bases and J lost 0, with 14 bases in between.

This clone has more than one count but fewer than ten. The rearrangement joins TRBV7-2 to TRBJ1-1; maybe TRBD1 (5 bases). The length of the CDR3 is 13 residues. The V end was cut by 1 base, the J end by 9 bases, with 12 bases between. Per germline, CDR1 SGHTA and CDR2 FQGNSA. CDR3 nucleotide sequence: TGTGCCAGCAGCTTAGAAGACAGAGCCAAAGCTTTCTTT. Its translation is CASSLEDRAKAFF.

This clone was observed a handful of times. This chain connects TRBV29-1 to TRBJ2-7, with D possibly being TRBD2 (6 bases). Trimming removed 3 bases at V and 3 bases at J, with 9 bases between. This CDR3 comprises 12 residues. Per the germline V gene, CDR1 is SQVTM and CDR2 is ANQGSEA. The CDR3 protein is CSVEEGNYEQYF. CDR3 in DNA: TGCAGCGTTGAGGAGGGGAACTACGAGCAGTACTTC.

This clone was seen a few times. V usage is TRBV9 and J usage is TRBJ2-5; TRBD2 aligns across 8 bases. The CDR3 covers 17 residues. Germline CDR1 is SGDLS and CDR2 is YYNGEE. V lost 0 bases and J lost 3; bases outside the gene matches: 10. The CDR3 here is CASSVVRRGDPKETQYF. The CDR3 DNA is TGTGCCAGCAGCGTAGTCCGGCGGGGGGATCCAAAAGAGACCCAGTACTTC.